The 32 T cell receptor beta chains given below trace back to one sample, sequenced in a study of CD8+ T cells in alopecia areata. The treatment here: oral pan-JAK inhibitor, 5-10 mg twice daily. Following RNA extraction, reverse transcription yielded cDNA that acted as the sequencing template. The table came from immunoSEQ multiplex PCR; TCRdb's copy has only in-frame clones and leaves some out. The profile shows more than 110,000 clones, around 50% of them singletons. The source was CD8+ T cells sorted from blood, collected at week 4, from a patient treated with tofacitinib. These receptors all stem from a human donor with alopecia areata.

This clone was observed a handful of times. The chain couples TRBV5-1 to TRBJ2-7; D is perhaps TRBD1 (6 bases). This CDR3 has 14 residues. Germline assignment: CDR1 SGHRS and CDR2 YFSETQ. With 4 bases removed from V and 6 bases from J, the gap between germline ends came to 17 bases. CDR3 protein: CASSTSTGLGEQYF. The CDR3 region has the DNA TGCGCCAGCAGCACCTCAACAGGGCTCGGCGAGCAGTACTTC.

The chain has TRBV29-1 and TRBJ1-2; D might be TRBD1 (6 bases). The CDR3 is made up of 15 amino acids. Trimming took 2 bases from V and 1 from J, leaving 14 bases between them. Germline-derived CDR1 and CDR2 are SQVTM and ANQGSEA. CDR3 residues: CSVELLQGVNYGYTF. For the CDR3, the DNA is TGCAGCGTTGAATTACTACAGGGTGTTAACTATGGCTACACCTTC.

This chain connects TRBV19 to TRBJ2-7; a possible D gene is TRBD1 (5 bases). CDR1 is LNHDA, CDR2 SQIVND, per germline (reference sequence). The CDR3 is 15 residues long. Trimming cost V 0 bases and J 5 bases, with 14 bases left between them. The CDR3 loop reads CASSIEGEPLDEQYF. DNA for the CDR3: TGTGCCAGTAGTATAGAAGGGGAACCCCTGGACGAGCAGTACTTC.

The chain links TRBV29-1 to TRBJ2-1, with 8 bases lining up with TRBD2. The CDR3 runs to 15 residues. J was trimmed by 8 bases and V by 6 bases; bases with no gene match: 15. Germline values: CDR1 SQVTM, CDR2 ANQGSEA. CDR3 sequence reads: CSVGGLARRPDEQFF. The CDR3 nucleotides are TGCAGCGTGGGCGGACTAGCCCGACGTCCCGATGAGCAGTTCTTC.

Only a few counts were recorded for this clone. The CDR3 loop is CATSRDAIWVNTEAFF. Here the CDR3 DNA reads TGTGCCACCAGCAGAGATGCCATCTGGGTGAACACTGAAGCTTTCTTT. The V call is TRBV15, the J call TRBJ1-1; D is uncertain. Germline assignment: CDR1 LNHNV and CDR2 YYDKDF (reference sequence). The CDR3 loop spans 16 amino acids. The ends were cut back, 0 bases at V and 0 bases at J, with 11 bases in the middle.

This clone was seen once. An end of the junction does not agree with germline; a read error may underlie this. The CDR3: CASSLGALNTEAFF. DNA of the CDR3: TGTGCCAGCAGTTTGGGGGCACTGAACACTGAAGCTTTCTTT. This chain joins TRBV5-4 and TRBJ1-1; D possibly corresponds to TRBD1 (6 bases). The germline V gene encodes CDR1 SGHNT and CDR2 YYREEE (reference sequence). The CDR3 covers 14 residues.

This clone was observed a handful of times. This sequence joins TRBV14 and TRBJ1-1; D not resolved. Germline CDR1 SGHDN, CDR2 FVKESK. This CDR3 has 12 residues. V was clipped by 0 bases and J by 6 bases, with 5 bases between them. The CDR3 reads CASSQDSAEAFF. DNA of the CDR3: TGTGCCAGCAGCCAAGATTCGGCTGAAGCTTTCTTT.

The chain carries TRBV11-2 and TRBJ2-3; 7 bases map to TRBD2. Germline assignment: CDR1 SGHAT and CDR2 FQNNGV. V dropped 5 bases and J dropped 0; count of bases not matched to a gene: 8. The length of the CDR3 is 16 residues. CDR3 DNA sequence: TGTGCCAGCAGCATAAAGCGGGGCGCTAGCACAGATACGCAGTATTTT. Protein product: CASSIKRGASTDTQYF.

This clone was observed a few times. The chain recombines TRBV11-2 with TRBJ1-5, with unresolved D. Germline V lookup: CDR1 SGHAT, CDR2 FQNNGV. Between the trimmed V and J ends, which lost 3 bases and 0 bases, there was a span of 9 bases. The CDR3 totals 15 residues. In nucleotides, the CDR3 is TGTGCCAGCAGCTTGTCAGGTTATAGCAATCAGCCCCAGCATTTT. This encodes CASSLSGYSNQPQHF.

CDR3 sequence reads: CASSLHPGQSNYGYTF. The CDR3 bases are TGTGCCAGTAGCCTCCACCCGGGACAGTCTAACTATGGCTACACCTTC. The V and J genes are TRBV19 and TRBJ1-2, with 7 bases matching TRBD1. V was pared by 6 bases and J by 0 bases, with 10 bases of the junction left unmatched. CDR3 length: 16 residues. CDR1 is LNHDA and CDR2 is SQIVND in the germline V gene (reference sequence).

In this sample, this clone turned up a few times. The genes are TRBV29-1 and TRBJ2-2; 7 nucleotides match TRBD1. CDR1 is SQVTM and CDR2 is ANQGSEA in the germline V gene. The V and J ends lost 7 bases and 3 bases, in that order; junction bases with no gene match: 11. The CDR3 is 15 amino acids. The CDR3 coding sequence is TGCAGCGCGGTGGTTGAGGGGGCGGACACCGGGGAGCTGTTTTTT. Translation: CSAVVEGADTGELFF.

The chain carries TRBV2 and TRBJ2-1, with D perhaps matching TRBD1 or TRBD2 (6 bases each). The V end was cut by 3 bases, the J end by 4 bases, with 13 bases between. This CDR3 contains 15 residues. CDR1 is SNHLY and CDR2 is FYNNEI in the germline V gene. Here the CDR3 reads CASSEEGGLYNEQFF. CDR3 nucleotides: TGTGCCAGCAGTGAGGAGGGGGGCTTATACAATGAGCAGTTCTTC.

This clone appeared a few times. The J gene is TRBJ2-2, the V gene TRBV29-1, with D possibly being TRBD1 or TRBD2 (5 bases each). Trimming left V 0 bases short and J 1 base short, with 9 bases between. Germline V CDR1 and CDR2: SQVTM, ANQGSEA. The CDR3 has 15 amino acids. The CDR3 DNA reads as TGCAGCGTTGAAGAACGGGGCCGGAACACCGGGGAGCTGTTTTTT. Encoded protein: CSVEERGRNTGELFF.

The rearrangement links TRBV29-1 to TRBJ2-3; D unclear. CDR1 and CDR2 from the germline V gene are SQVTM and ANQGSEA. V was clipped by 7 bases and J by 4 bases, with 15 bases between them. CDR3 length equals 13 residues. This CDR3 reads CSDVRGIADTQYF. The DNA of the CDR3 is TGCAGCGACGTGAGAGGTATCGCAGATACGCAGTATTTT.

This clone was seen a few times. This CDR3 reads CSVADRAANEQFF. CDR3 sequence (DNA): TGCAGCGTTGCGGACAGGGCGGCGAATGAGCAGTTCTTC. The V call is TRBV29-1, the J call TRBJ2-1; 8 bases agree with TRBD1. The CDR3 extends over 13 amino acids. V lost 4 bases and J lost 7; bases outside the gene matches: 6. Germline-derived CDR1 and CDR2 are SQVTM and ANQGSEA.

This rearrangement joins TRBV29-1 to TRBJ2-1; no firm D call. Per the germline V gene, CDR1 is SQVTM and CDR2 is ANQGSEA. The CDR3 has 10 residues. V lost 5 bases and J lost 5, with 4 bases in between. CDR3 sequence reads: CSVQHNEQFF. CDR3 DNA: TGCAGCGTTCAACACAATGAGCAGTTCTTC.

This clone was observed once. This sequence joins TRBV4-3 and TRBJ2-7; D assignment may be TRBD1 or TRBD2 (5 bases each). V lost 4 bases, J lost 3 bases, and 10 bases lay in between. The CDR3 spans 13 residues. CDR1 and CDR2 (germline): LGHNA, YSLEER. The CDR3, as DNA: TGCGCCAGCAGCCCGGGACCGGTCTACGAGCAGTACTTC. Protein product: CASSPGPVYEQYF.

V usage is TRBV30 and J usage is TRBJ1-1; D gene unclear. The CDR3 runs 12 residues. Germline loops: CDR1 GTSNPN, CDR2 SVGIG (reference sequence). V lost 0 bases, J lost 7 bases, and 9 bases lay in between. For the CDR3, the DNA is TGTGCCTGGAGTGTAGGAAGTATTGAAGCTTTCTTT. Its protein product is CAWSVGSIEAFF.

The V and J genes are TRBV2 and TRBJ2-7; D unclear. The CDR3 consists of 16 residues. V lost 8 bases and J 6 bases, leaving 26 bases between the germline ends. Looked up from germline, CDR1 is SNHLY and CDR2 is FYNNEI. CDR3 DNA sequence: TGTGCCAGCGGCCCCTCCGTGATCCTAAGAGTCCGCGAGCAGTACTTC. It yields the protein CASGPSVILRVREQYF.

This clone was picked up a small number of times. J is TRBJ2-7 and V is TRBV30, with unresolved D. CDR3 length: 13 amino acids. Germline V gives CDR1 GTSNPN, CDR2 SVGIG (reference sequence). Trimming removed 2 bases from V and 1 base from J, with 9 bases in between. As DNA, the CDR3 is TGTGCCTGGAGTCGTAAGACTTCCTACGAGCAGTACTTC. Translation: CAWSRKTSYEQYF.

V is TRBV4-1 and J is TRBJ2-7, with TRBD1 as a possible D gene (5 bases). Germline CDR1 and CDR2: MGHRA and YSYEKL. There are 15 residues in the CDR3. V gave up 0 bases and J gave up 0 bases, with 9 bases separating them. CDR3 region: CASSQEKGASYEQYF. The DNA for the CDR3 is TGCGCCAGCAGCCAAGAAAAAGGGGCCTCCTACGAGCAGTACTTC.

This chain links TRBV4-1 with TRBJ2-4, with D uncertain. Germline V CDR1 and CDR2: MGHRA, YSYEKL. The length of the CDR3 is 15 residues. V lost 1 base and J 6 bases, leaving 13 bases between the germline ends. The DNA of the CDR3 is TGCGCCAGCAGCCAAGGTGTGGGCCAGACAAACATTCAGTACTTC. As protein: CASSQGVGQTNIQYF.

The chain recombines TRBV13 with TRBJ1-3; tentative D call: TRBD1 (5 bases). The CDR3 consists of 16 residues. V was shortened by 6 bases and J by 3 bases, with 18 bases between the two germline ends. Per the germline V gene, CDR1 is PRHDT and CDR2 is FYEKMQ (reference sequence). The CDR3 here is CASSLGVGAFGNTIYF. CDR3 bases: TGTGCCAGCAGTTTGGGGGTTGGCGCATTTGGAAACACCATATATTTT.

This clone was recorded only once. The V gene is TRBV27, the J gene TRBJ2-7; 11 bases fit TRBD1. V was pared by 5 bases and J by 1 base, with 7 bases of the junction left unmatched. This CDR3 spans 16 amino acids. Germline values: CDR1 MNHEY, CDR2 SMNVEV (reference sequence). DNA for the CDR3: TGTGCCAGCAGTAGCCGGGACAGGGGGTTTTCCTACGAGCAGTACTTC. It codes for CASSSRDRGFSYEQYF.

This clone has only one observation. The chain has TRBV7-6 and TRBJ1-1, with 7 bases that match TRBD1. The CDR3 consists of 13 residues. With 6 bases clipped from V and 5 bases from J, the junction kept 6 bases outside the gene matches. CDR1 SGHVS and CDR2 FNYEAQ come from the germline V gene. Here the CDR3 reads CASSPGDRTEAFF. The CDR3 nucleotides are TGTGCCAGCAGTCCAGGGGACAGAACTGAAGCTTTCTTT.

A few counts support this clone. This rearrangement joins TRBV14 to TRBJ2-6; D remains unclear. The CDR3 is 16 amino acids. V lost 3 bases and J lost 0, with 9 bases in between. The germline V gene has CDR1 SGHDN and CDR2 FVKESK. CDR3 DNA: TGTGCCAGCAGCCACCAACCCAGCTCTGGGGCCAACGTCCTGACTTTC. Its protein product is CASSHQPSSGANVLTF. Looking up the rest from reference TRBV14 and TRBJ2-6 gives the full variable domain: EAGVTQFPSHSVIEKGQTVTLRCDPISGHDNLYWYRRVMGKEIKFLLHFVKESKQDESGMPNNRFLAERTGGTYSTLKVQPAELEDSGVYFCASSHQPSSGANVLTFGAGSRLTVL.

This clone was seen a few times. The sample carries other DNA sequences with the same CDR3. V is TRBV29-1 and J is TRBJ2-1, with D tentatively TRBD2 (5 bases). Trimming shortened V by 3 bases and J by 3 bases, and 6 bases separated the two germline ends. The CDR3 contains 12 residues. Germline V gene sequence: CDR1 SQVTM, CDR2 ANQGSEA. The CDR3: CSVDRGYNEQFF. CDR3 DNA: TGCAGCGTTGATCGGGGCTACAATGAGCAGTTCTTC.

The chain couples TRBV27 to TRBJ1-1; 10 nucleotides agree with TRBD1. With 3 bases clipped from V and 6 bases from J, the junction kept 7 bases outside the gene matches. CDR1 MNHEY and CDR2 SMNVEV come from the germline V gene (reference sequence). The CDR3 contains 15 residues. CDR3 residues: CASSLVGTGVPEAFF. CDR3 nucleotides: TGTGCCAGCAGTTTGGTTGGGACAGGGGTTCCTGAAGCTTTCTTT.

The rearrangement links TRBV5-1 to TRBJ1-2; D gene uncertain. Germline V gene lookup returns CDR1 SGHRS and CDR2 YFSETQ. This CDR3 spans 14 amino acids. Trimming shortened V by 3 bases and J by 6 bases, and 15 bases separated the two germline ends. The CDR3 sequence is CASSSLGLRDGYTF. The CDR3 DNA follows: TGCGCCAGCAGCTCATTAGGGCTTCGCGATGGCTACACCTTC.

This clone was seen once. In the same sample, other DNA sequences code for this CDR3. The chain carries TRBV30 and TRBJ1-1; D ambiguous. Trimming pared 0 bases from V and 8 bases from J, leaving 10 bases between. The germline V gene encodes CDR1 GTSNPN and CDR2 SVGIG (reference sequence). This CDR3 has 12 residues. CDR3 region: CAWSVQSTEAFF. CDR3 DNA sequence: TGTGCCTGGAGTGTACAATCGACCGAAGCTTTCTTT.

The V call is TRBV30, the J call TRBJ1-1; tentative D call: TRBD1 (6 bases). CDR3 length: 13 residues. V was shortened by 8 bases and J by 1 base, with 14 bases between the two germline ends. Germline V gene lookup returns CDR1 GTSNPN and CDR2 SVGIG (reference sequence). The CDR3 is CAAQGWENTEAFF. CDR3 bases: TGTGCCGCCCAGGGGTGGGAGAACACTGAAGCTTTCTTT.

The CDR3 bases are TGTGCCAGCAGTACACAATCCTACAATGAGCAGTTCTTC. Translation: CASSTQSYNEQFF. The chain employs TRBV6-1 and TRBJ2-1; no definite D call. Germline lookup yields CDR1 MNHNS and CDR2 SASEGT. The germline V and J ends were trimmed by 5 bases and 1 base, with 6 bases remaining between them. The CDR3 has 13 residues.